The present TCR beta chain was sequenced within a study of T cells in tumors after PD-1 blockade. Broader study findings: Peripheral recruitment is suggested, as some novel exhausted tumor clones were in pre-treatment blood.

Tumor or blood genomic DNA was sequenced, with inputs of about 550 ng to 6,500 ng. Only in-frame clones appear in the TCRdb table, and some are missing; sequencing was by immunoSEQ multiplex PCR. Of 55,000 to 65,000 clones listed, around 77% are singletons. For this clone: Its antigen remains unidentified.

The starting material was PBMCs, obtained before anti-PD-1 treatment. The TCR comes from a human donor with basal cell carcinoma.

Here the CDR3 reads CASSETRTGSNTEAFF. The CDR3, as DNA: TGTGCCAGCAGTGAAACGAGGACGGGGTCGAACACTGAAGCTTTCTTT. The chain is built from TRBV2 and TRBJ1-1; D unresolved. Germline V gene data show CDR1 as SNHLY and CDR2 as FYNNEI. Trimming left V 2 bases short and J 1 base short, with 14 bases between. CDR3 size: 16 residues.